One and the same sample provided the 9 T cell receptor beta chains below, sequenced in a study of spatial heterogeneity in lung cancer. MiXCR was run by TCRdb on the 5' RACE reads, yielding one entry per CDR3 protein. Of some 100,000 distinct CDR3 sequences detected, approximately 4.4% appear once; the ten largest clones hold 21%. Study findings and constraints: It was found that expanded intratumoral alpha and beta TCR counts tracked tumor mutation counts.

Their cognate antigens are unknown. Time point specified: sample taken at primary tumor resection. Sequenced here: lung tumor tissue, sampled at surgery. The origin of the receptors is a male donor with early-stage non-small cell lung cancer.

CDR3 sequence reads: CSARDLAGAYNEQFF. CDR3 bases: TGCAGTGCTAGAGATTTGGCGGGAGCTTACAATGAGCAGTTCTTC. The chain carries TRBV20-1 and TRBJ2-1; 7 bases are shared with TRBD2. The length of the CDR3 is 15 residues. Unmatched junction bases numbered 6, after V lost 0 bases and J lost 4 bases. Germline V lookup: CDR1 DFQATT, CDR2 SNEGSKA (reference sequence).

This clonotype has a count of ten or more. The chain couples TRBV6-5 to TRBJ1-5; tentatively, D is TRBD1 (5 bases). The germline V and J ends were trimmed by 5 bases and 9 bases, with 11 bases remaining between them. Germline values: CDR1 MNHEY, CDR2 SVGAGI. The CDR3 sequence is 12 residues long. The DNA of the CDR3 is TGTGCCAGCAGTCTCGCCGGGGGGCCCCAGCATTTT. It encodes CASSLAGGPQHF.

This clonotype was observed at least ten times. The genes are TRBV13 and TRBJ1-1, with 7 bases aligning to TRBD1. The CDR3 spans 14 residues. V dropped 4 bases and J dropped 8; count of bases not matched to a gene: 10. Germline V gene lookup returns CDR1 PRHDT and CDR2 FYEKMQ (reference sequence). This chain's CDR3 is CASSSEQGPSEAFF. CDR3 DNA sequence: TGTGCCAGCAGCTCCGAACAGGGGCCTTCCGAAGCTTTCTTT.

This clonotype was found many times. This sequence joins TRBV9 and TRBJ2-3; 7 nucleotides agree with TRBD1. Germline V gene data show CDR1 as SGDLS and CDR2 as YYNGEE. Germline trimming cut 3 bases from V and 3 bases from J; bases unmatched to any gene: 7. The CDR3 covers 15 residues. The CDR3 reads CASSGTGAGTDTQYF. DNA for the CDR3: TGTGCCAGCAGCGGAACAGGGGCCGGGACAGATACGCAGTATTTT. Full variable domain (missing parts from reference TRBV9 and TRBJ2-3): DSGVTQTPKHLITATGQRVTLRCSPRSGDLSVYWYQQSLDQGLQFLIQYYNGEERAKGNILERFSAQQFPDLHSELNLSSLELGDSALYFCASSGTGAGTDTQYFGPGTRLTVL.

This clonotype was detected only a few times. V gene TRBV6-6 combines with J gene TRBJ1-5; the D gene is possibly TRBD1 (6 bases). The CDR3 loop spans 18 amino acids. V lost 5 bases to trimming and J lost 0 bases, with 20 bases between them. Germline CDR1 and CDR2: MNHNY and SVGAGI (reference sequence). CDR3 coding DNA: TGTGCCAGCAGTCCACCGGGACACCAAGATTATAGCAATCAGCCCCAGCATTTT. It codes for CASSPPGHQDYSNQPQHF.

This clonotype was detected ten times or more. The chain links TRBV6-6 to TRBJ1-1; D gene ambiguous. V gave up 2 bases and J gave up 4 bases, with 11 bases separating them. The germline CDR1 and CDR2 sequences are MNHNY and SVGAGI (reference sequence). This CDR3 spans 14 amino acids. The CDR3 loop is CASSYGVAGTEAFF. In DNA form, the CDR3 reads TGTGCCAGCAGTTACGGGGTGGCGGGCACTGAAGCTTTCTTT.

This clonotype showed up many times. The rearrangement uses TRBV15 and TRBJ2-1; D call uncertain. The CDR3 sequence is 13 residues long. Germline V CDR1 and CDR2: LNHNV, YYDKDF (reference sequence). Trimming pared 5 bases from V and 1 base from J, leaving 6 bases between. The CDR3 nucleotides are TGTGCCACCAGCGAGAGGTCCTACAATGAGCAGTTCTTC. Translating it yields CATSERSYNEQFF.

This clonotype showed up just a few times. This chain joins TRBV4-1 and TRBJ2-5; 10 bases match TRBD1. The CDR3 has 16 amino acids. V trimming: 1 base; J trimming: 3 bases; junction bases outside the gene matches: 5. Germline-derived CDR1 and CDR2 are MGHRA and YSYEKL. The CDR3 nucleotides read TGCGCCAGCAGCCAAGTAGGACAGGGGGATGAAGAGACCCAGTACTTC. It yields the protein CASSQVGQGDEETQYF.

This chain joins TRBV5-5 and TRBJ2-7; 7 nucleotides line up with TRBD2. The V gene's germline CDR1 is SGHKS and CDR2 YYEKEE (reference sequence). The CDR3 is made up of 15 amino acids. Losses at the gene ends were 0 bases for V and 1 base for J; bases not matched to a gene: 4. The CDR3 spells CASSLASGLSYEQYF. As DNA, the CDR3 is TGTGCCAGCAGCTTGGCTAGCGGACTATCCTACGAGCAGTACTTC.